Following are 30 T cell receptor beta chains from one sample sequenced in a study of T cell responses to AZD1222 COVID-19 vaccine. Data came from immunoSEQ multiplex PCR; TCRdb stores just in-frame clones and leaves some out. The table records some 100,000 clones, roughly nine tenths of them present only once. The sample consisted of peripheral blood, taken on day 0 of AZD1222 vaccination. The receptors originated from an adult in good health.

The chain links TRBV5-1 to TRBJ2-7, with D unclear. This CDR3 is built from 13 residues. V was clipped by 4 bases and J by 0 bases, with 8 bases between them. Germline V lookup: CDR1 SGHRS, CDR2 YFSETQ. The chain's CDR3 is CASSEPSSYEQYF. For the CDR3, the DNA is TGCGCCAGCAGCGAACCTAGCTCCTACGAGCAGTACTTC.

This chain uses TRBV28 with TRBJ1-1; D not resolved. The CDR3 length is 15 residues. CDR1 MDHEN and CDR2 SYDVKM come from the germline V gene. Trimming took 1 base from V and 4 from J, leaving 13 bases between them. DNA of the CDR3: TGTGCCAGCAGTTTATTCGAGGGTGCGGTCACTGAAGCTTTCTTT. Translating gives CASSLFEGAVTEAFF.

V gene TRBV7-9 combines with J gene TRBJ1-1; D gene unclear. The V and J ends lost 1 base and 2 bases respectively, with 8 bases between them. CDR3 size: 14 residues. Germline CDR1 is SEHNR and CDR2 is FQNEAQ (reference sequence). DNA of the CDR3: TGTGCCAGCAGCTTAGAGGGCTTAAACACTGAAGCTTTCTTT. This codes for CASSLEGLNTEAFF.

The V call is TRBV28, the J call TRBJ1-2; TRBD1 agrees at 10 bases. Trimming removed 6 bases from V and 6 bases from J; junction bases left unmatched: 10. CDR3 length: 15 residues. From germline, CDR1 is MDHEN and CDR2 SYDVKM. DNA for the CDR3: TGTGCCAGCAGGCGGTCGGACAGGGGGTTGGATGGCTACACCTTC. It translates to CASRRSDRGLDGYTF.

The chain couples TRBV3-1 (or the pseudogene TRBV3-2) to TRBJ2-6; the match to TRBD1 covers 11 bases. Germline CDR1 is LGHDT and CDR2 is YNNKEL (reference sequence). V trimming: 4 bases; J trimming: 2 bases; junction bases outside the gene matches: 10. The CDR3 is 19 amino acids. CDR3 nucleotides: TGTGCCAGCAGCCTCCTCGGTCGGGGACAGGGGGCTGGGGCCAACGTCCTGACTTTC. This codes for CASSLLGRGQGAGANVLTF.

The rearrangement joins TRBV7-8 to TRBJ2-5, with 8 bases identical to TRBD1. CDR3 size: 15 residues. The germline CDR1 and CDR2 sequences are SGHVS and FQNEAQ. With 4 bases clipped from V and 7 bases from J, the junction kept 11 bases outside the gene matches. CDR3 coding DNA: TGTGCCAGCAGCTCCCGACAGGGGTCGGGAGTGACCCAGTACTTC. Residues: CASSSRQGSGVTQYF. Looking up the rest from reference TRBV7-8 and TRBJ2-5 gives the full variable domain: GAGVSQSPRYKVAKRGQDVALRCDPISGHVSLFWYQQALGQGPEFLTYFQNEAQLDKSGLPSDRFFAERPEGSVSTLKIQRTQQEDSAVYLCASSSRQGSGVTQYFGPGTRLLVL.

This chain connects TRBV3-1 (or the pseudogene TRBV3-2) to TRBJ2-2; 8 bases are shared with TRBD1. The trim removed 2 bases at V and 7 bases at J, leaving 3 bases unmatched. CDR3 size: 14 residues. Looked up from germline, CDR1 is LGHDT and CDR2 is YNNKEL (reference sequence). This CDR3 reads CASSQQGAGGELFF. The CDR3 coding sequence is TGTGCCAGCAGCCAACAGGGGGCCGGCGGGGAGCTGTTTTTT.

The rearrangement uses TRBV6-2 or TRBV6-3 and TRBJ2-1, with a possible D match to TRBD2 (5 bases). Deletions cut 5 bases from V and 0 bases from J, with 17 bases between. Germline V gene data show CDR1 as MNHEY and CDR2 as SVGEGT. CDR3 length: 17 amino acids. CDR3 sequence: CASSGLTDSSSYNEQFF. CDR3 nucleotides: TGTGCCAGCAGTGGGCTTACGGACTCCAGCTCCTACAATGAGCAGTTCTTC.

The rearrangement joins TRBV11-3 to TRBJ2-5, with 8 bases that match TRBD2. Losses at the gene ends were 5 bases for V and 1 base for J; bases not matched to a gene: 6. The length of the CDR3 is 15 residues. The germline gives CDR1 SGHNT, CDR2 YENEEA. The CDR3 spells CASSVGAGVQETQYF. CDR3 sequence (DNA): TGTGCCAGCAGCGTTGGAGCGGGAGTCCAAGAGACCCAGTACTTC.

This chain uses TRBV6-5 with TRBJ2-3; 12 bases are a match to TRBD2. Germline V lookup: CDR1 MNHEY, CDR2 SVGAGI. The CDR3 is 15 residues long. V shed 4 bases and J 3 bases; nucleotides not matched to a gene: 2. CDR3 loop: CASSFTSGRTDTQYF. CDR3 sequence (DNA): TGTGCCAGCAGTTTTACTAGCGGGAGGACAGATACGCAGTATTTT.

CDR3 DNA: TGTGCCAGCAACGGGGGCGGGACAAACCAAGAGACCCAGTACTTC. Amino acid sequence: CASNGGGTNQETQYF. The chain carries TRBV6-5 and TRBJ2-5, with D perhaps assigned TRBD1 or TRBD2 (6 bases each). The germline gives CDR1 MNHEY, CDR2 SVGAGI. The V gene lost 7 bases and the J gene lost 0 bases, with 15 bases spanning the gap. The CDR3 covers 15 residues.

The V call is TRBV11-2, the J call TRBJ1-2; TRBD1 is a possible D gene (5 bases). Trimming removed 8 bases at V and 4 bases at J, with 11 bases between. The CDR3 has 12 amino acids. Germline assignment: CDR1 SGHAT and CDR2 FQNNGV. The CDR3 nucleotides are TGTGCCAGCGGCCGGGGGGGCTATGGCTACACCTTC. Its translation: CASGRGGYGYTF.

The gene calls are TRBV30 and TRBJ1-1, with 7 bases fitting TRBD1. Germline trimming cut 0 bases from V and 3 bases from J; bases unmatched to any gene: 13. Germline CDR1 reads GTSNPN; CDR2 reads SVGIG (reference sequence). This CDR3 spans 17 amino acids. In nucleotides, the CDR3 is TGTGCCTGGAGTGTAAGGCGGACAGGAAGATCCGACACTGAAGCTTTCTTT. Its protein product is CAWSVRRTGRSDTEAFF.

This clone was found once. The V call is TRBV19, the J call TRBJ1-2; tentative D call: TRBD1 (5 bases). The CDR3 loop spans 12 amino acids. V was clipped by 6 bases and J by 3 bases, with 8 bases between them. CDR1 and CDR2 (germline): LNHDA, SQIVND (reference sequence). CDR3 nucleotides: TGTGCCAGTAGACAGGACCACTATGGCTACACCTTC. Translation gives CASRQDHYGYTF.

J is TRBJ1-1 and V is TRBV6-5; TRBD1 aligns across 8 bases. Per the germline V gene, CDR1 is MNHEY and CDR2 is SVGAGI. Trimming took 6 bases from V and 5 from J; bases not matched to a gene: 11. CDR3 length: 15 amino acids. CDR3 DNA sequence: TGTGCCAGCAGGGCATCAGGGGGCCGTGGGACTGAAGCTTTCTTT. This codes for CASRASGGRGTEAFF.

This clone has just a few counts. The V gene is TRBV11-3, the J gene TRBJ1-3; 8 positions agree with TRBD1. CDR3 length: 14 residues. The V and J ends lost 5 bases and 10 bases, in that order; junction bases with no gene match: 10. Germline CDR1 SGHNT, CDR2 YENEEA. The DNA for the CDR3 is TGTGCCAGCAGCCGCAACGACAGGGGACAAACCATATATTTT. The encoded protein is CASSRNDRGQTIYF. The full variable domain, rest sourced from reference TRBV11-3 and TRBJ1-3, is EAGVVQSPRYKIIEKKQPVAFWCNPISGHNTLYWYLQNLGQGPELLIRYENEEAVDDSQLPKDRFSAERLKGVDSTLKIQPAELGDSAVYLCASSRNDRGQTIYFGEGSWLTVV.

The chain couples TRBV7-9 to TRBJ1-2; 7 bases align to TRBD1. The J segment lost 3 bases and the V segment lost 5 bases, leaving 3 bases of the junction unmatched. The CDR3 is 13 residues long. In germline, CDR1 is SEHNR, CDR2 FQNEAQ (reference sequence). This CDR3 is CASSRDSYYGYTF. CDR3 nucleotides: TGTGCCAGCAGCCGGGACAGCTACTATGGCTACACCTTC.

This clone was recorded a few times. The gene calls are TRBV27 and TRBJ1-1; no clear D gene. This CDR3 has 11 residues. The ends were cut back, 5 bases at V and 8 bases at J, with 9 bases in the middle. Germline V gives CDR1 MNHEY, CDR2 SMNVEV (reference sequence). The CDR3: CASSRSGEAFF. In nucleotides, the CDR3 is TGTGCCAGCAGTAGGTCGGGAGAAGCTTTCTTT.

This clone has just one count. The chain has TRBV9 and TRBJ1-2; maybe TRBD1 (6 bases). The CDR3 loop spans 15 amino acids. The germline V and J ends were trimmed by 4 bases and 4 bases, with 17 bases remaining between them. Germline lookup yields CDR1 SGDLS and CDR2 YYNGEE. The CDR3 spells CASSPRTRTVYGYTF. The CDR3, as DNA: TGTGCCAGCAGCCCTAGGACGCGGACAGTCTATGGCTACACCTTC.

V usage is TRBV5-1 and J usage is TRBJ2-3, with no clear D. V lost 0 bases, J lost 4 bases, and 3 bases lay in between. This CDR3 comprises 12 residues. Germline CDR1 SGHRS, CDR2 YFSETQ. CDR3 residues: CASSLGSDTQYF. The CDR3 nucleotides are TGCGCCAGCAGCTTGGGGTCAGATACGCAGTATTTT.

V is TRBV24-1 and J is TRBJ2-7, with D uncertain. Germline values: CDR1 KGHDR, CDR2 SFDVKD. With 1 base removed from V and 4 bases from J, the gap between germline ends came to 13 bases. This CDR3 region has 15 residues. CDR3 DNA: TGTGCCACCAGTGATTTAAGACACCAAAAATACGAGCAGTACTTC. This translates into CATSDLRHQKYEQYF.

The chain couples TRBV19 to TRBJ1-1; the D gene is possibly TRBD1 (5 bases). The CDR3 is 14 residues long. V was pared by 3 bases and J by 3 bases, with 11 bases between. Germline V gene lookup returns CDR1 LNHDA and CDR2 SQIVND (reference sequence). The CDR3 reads CASSIVGVHTEAFF. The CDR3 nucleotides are TGTGCCAGTAGTATTGTGGGGGTCCACACTGAAGCTTTCTTT.

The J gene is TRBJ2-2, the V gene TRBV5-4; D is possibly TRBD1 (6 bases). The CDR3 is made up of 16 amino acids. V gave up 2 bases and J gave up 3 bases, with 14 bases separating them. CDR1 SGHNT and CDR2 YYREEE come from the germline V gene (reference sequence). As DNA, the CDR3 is TGTGCCAGCAGCTTCCTACAGGGTTGGGACACCGGGGAGCTGTTTTTT. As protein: CASSFLQGWDTGELFF.

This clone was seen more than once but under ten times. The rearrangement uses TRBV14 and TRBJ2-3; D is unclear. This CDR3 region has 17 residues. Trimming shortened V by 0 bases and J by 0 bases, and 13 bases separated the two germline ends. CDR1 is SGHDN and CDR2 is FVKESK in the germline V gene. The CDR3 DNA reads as TGTGCCAGCAGCCAAGACCATCGGGCGCCTAGCACAGATACGCAGTATTTT. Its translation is CASSQDHRAPSTDTQYF.

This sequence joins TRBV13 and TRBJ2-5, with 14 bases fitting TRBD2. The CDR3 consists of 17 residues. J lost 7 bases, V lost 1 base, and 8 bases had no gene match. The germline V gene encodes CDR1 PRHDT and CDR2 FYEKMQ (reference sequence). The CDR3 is CASSLETGLAGVGTQYF. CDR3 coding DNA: TGTGCCAGCAGCTTAGAAACGGGACTAGCGGGAGTCGGGACCCAGTACTTC.

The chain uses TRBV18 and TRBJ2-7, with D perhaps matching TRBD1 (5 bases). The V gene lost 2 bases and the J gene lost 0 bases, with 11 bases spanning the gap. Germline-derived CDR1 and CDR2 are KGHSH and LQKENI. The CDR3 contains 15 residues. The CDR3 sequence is CASSPIQGSSYEQYF. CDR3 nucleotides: TGTGCCAGCTCACCAATCCAGGGAAGCTCCTACGAGCAGTACTTC.

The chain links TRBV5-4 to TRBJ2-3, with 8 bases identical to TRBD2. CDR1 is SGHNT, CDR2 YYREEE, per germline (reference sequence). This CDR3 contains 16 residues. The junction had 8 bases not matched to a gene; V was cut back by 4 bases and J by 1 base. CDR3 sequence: CASSLGISGGTDTQYF. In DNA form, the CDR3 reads TGTGCCAGCAGCCTAGGTATTAGCGGGGGCACAGATACGCAGTATTTT.

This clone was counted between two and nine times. For the CDR3, the DNA is TGCGCCAGCAGCCAGGTTAGCGGGAGCAGCAATGAGCAGTTCTTC. This gives the protein CASSQVSGSSNEQFF. V is TRBV4-1 and J is TRBJ2-1; 9 bases align to TRBD2. V trimming: 3 bases; J trimming: 6 bases; junction bases outside the gene matches: 6. The CDR3 runs to 15 residues. Looked up from germline, CDR1 is MGHRA and CDR2 is YSYEKL.

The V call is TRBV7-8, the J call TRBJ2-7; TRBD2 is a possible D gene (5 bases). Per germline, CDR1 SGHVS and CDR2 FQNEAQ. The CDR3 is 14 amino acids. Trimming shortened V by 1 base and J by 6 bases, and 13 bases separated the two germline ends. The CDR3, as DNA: TGTGCCAGCAGCTTAGGCGGGTGGGTGATCGAGCAGTACTTC. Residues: CASSLGGWVIEQYF.

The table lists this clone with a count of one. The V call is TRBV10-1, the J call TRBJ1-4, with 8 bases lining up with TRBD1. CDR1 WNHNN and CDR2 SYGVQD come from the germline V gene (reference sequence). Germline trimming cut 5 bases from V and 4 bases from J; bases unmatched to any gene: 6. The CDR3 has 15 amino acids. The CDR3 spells CASSSGQGINEKLFF. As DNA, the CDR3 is TGCGCCAGCAGTTCCGGACAGGGCATTAATGAAAAACTGTTTTTT.